The following is a T cell receptor beta chain sequence with its context. This record comes from a study of blood T cell repertoires in COVID-19. Study overall: Acute and convalescent COVID-19 specimens originated in the United States, Italy and Spain. In each case, the material was cDNA or gDNA derived from T cells, B-cell-depleted T cells, or PBMCs.

Germline CDR1 and CDR2: SGHTS and YDEGEE. The CDR3 has 15 amino acids. Trimming pared 3 bases from V and 1 base from J, leaving 11 bases between. Original processing notes: Reference gene primer amplification in the assay estimated nucleated cell counts. This table comes from immunoSEQ multiplex PCR, and its TCRdb copy is limited to in-frame clones, with some not included. From that table come the V and J calls and clone size; the DNA was used to work out D and trimming. Here the sample spans 200,000 to 250,000 clones, approximately 82% being singletons. Sequenced material: peripheral blood. This receptor was identified in an elderly woman with acute or convalescent COVID-19. The chain is built from TRBV5-8 and TRBJ1-5; D gene unclear. The CDR3 spells CASSSGLTSNQPQHF. The DNA for the CDR3 is TGTGCCAGCAGCTCCGGACTCACAAGCAATCAGCCCCAGCATTTT.